This passage covers 30 T cell receptor beta chains from one sample sequenced in a study of OX40 agonist ivuxolimab in advanced cancers. Only in-frame clones appear in the TCRdb table, and some are missing; sequencing was by immunoSEQ multiplex PCR. The table includes about 67,000 clones, more than 75% detected once. The specimen was CD4+ or CD8+ T cells sorted from blood, collected in a trial of the OX40 agonist ivuxolimab. These receptors all come from an adult with an advanced solid tumor such as melanoma, head and neck, liver or kidney cancer.

J is TRBJ2-1 and V is TRBV10-3, with D perhaps assigned TRBD1 or TRBD2 (5 bases each). The germline gives CDR1 ENHRY, CDR2 SYGVKD. V shed 4 bases and J shed 4 bases, with 23 bases lying between them. This CDR3 contains 18 residues. For the CDR3, the DNA is TGTGCCATCAGTGCCTCGCAAGGGCCGGGGCCCCTATACAATGAGCAGTTCTTC. Translating it yields CAISASQGPGPLYNEQFF.

The table lists this clone with a count of one. The CDR3 sequence: CASSSIQGGTGELFF. The CDR3 nucleotides read TGTGCCAGCAGCTCAATTCAGGGAGGCACCGGGGAGCTGTTTTTT. The chain is built from TRBV6-5 and TRBJ2-2, with D perhaps matching TRBD2 (6 bases). CDR1 is MNHEY and CDR2 is SVGAGI in the germline V gene. Trimming removed 6 bases at V and 4 bases at J, with 15 bases between. This CDR3 contains 15 residues.

The chain joins TRBV27 to TRBJ2-1; 10 bases align to TRBD2. Germline CDR1 reads MNHEY; CDR2 reads SMNVEV (reference sequence). Trimming at V came to 6 bases and at J to 0 bases, leaving 11 bases not matched to a gene. CDR3 length: 18 amino acids. Here the CDR3 reads CASSPPSGSWGSYNEQFF. DNA of the CDR3: TGTGCCAGCAGCCCCCCTAGCGGGAGTTGGGGCTCCTACAATGAGCAGTTCTTC.

The J gene is TRBJ2-3, the V gene TRBV23-1; D gene uncertain. TRBV23-1 is annotated as an ORF whose role is uncertain. V shed 1 base and J shed 4 bases, with 12 bases lying between them. The CDR3 consists of 15 residues. CDR3 in amino acids: CASSQFWTPPDTQYF. The CDR3, as DNA: TGCGCCAGCAGTCAATTTTGGACCCCCCCAGATACGCAGTATTTT.

This clone has a single count. CDR3 region: CASSVARGSNTIYF. DNA of the CDR3: TGCGCCAGCAGTGTCGCCAGGGGTTCTAACACCATATATTTT. The chain is built from TRBV10-2 and TRBJ1-3, with a tentative D call TRBD1 (6 bases). The CDR3 covers 14 residues. Per germline, CDR1 WSHSY and CDR2 SAAADI. Trimming took 4 bases from V and 7 from J, leaving 14 bases between them.

The chain joins TRBV19 to TRBJ1-5, with 8 nucleotides matching TRBD1. The CDR3 has 16 amino acids. The germline V gene has CDR1 LNHDA and CDR2 SQIVND (reference sequence). V lost 2 bases and J lost 5; bases outside the gene matches: 8. CDR3: CASSILGQGGDQPQHF. The CDR3 coding sequence is TGTGCCAGTAGTATACTCGGACAGGGAGGGGATCAGCCCCAGCATTTT.

The DNA of the CDR3 is TGTGCCAGTACCGTAGTCGGCAGGAACTATGGCTACACCTTC. This codes for CASTVVGRNYGYTF. V gene TRBV19 combines with J gene TRBJ1-2; D not certain. This CDR3 comprises 14 residues. Germline CDR1 reads LNHDA; CDR2 reads SQIVND (reference sequence). The V and J ends lost 7 bases and 2 bases respectively, with 14 bases between them.

V usage is TRBV7-6 and J usage is TRBJ2-1, with 8 bases identical to TRBD1. J was trimmed by 4 bases and V by 5 bases; bases with no gene match: 16. Germline CDR1 reads SGHVS; CDR2 reads FNYEAQ. The CDR3 loop spans 18 amino acids. Written as DNA, the CDR3 is TGTGCCAGCAGCCCCAAACCGCGGGACAGGATAGGTTACAATGAGCAGTTCTTC. Its translation is CASSPKPRDRIGYNEQFF.

The table lists this clone with a few counts. The rearrangement uses TRBV7-8 and TRBJ2-5, with a possible D match to TRBD1 (5 bases). Trimming removed 1 base from V and 3 bases from J, with 12 bases in between. In germline, CDR1 is SGHVS, CDR2 FQNEAQ. The CDR3 runs 15 residues. The CDR3 DNA sequence: TGTGCCAGCAGCTTAGTAGGGGTCCGGGAAGAGACCCAGTACTTC. Its translation: CASSLVGVREETQYF.

This clone was counted a few times. This sequence joins TRBV11-2 and TRBJ1-2, with D unresolved. CDR3 size: 14 residues. Trimming took off 0 bases at V and 7 bases at J, with 12 bases between the two ends. Looked up from germline, CDR1 is SGHAT and CDR2 is FQNNGV. CDR3 loop: CASSLDTSQRGYTF. Here the CDR3 DNA reads TGTGCCAGCAGCTTAGATACCTCTCAGCGTGGCTACACCTTC.

This clone was recorded a few times. V is TRBV4-1 and J is TRBJ1-6; D is unresolved. The CDR3 has 15 amino acids. The V gene lost 0 bases and the J gene lost 10 bases, with 13 bases spanning the gap. The germline gives CDR1 MGHRA, CDR2 YSYEKL. The CDR3 coding sequence is TGCGCCAGCAGCCAAGATAATAGGTTTGGGTCACCCCTCCACTTT. This translates into CASSQDNRFGSPLHF.

This chain links TRBV7-2 with TRBJ2-5; possible D gene TRBD2, 5 bases. Germline CDR1 SGHTA, CDR2 FQGNSA. V was trimmed by 5 bases and J by 5 bases, leaving 9 bases between them. The CDR3 runs 12 residues. Written as DNA, the CDR3 is TGTGCCAGCAGCCAAGCGGTGGAGACCCAGTACTTC. It is translated as CASSQAVETQYF.

The chain combines TRBV7-3 with TRBJ2-2; TRBD2 agrees at 14 bases. CDR1 is SGHTA, CDR2 FQGTGA, per germline. Germline trimming cut 5 bases from V and 6 bases from J; bases unmatched to any gene: 5. The CDR3 is made up of 16 amino acids. CDR3 nucleotide sequence: TGTGCCAGCAGCGCACCGGGACTAGCGGGAGCCGGGGAGCTGTTTTTT. As protein: CASSAPGLAGAGELFF. Together with reference TRBV7-3 and TRBJ2-2, the CDR3 gives the full variable domain: GAGVSQTPSNKVTEKGKYVELRCDPISGHTALYWYRQSLGQGPEFLIYFQGTGAADDSGLPNDRFFAVRPEGSVSTLKIQRTERGDSAVYLCASSAPGLAGAGELFFGEGSRLTVL.

The CDR3 spells CASSSGGQGIGGYTF. In nucleotides, the CDR3 is TGTGCCAGCAGCTCTGGGGGACAGGGAATAGGTGGCTACACCTTC. The chain uses TRBV5-4 and TRBJ1-2; 9 bases agree with TRBD1. V was pared by 3 bases and J by 7 bases, with 10 bases of the junction left unmatched. The CDR3 totals 15 residues. The germline gives CDR1 SGHNT, CDR2 YYREEE (reference sequence).

The V call is TRBV5-1, the J call TRBJ1-1; a possible D gene is TRBD1 (5 bases). From germline, CDR1 is SGHRS and CDR2 YFSETQ. V was shortened by 0 bases and J by 5 bases, with 11 bases between the two germline ends. The CDR3 has 14 amino acids. The CDR3 DNA reads as TGCGCCAGCAGCTTGGATGGGGGTGGGACTGAAGCTTTCTTT. Translating it yields CASSLDGGGTEAFF.

The chain is built from TRBV19 and TRBJ2-1; tentatively, D is TRBD1 (5 bases). V was shortened by 5 bases and J by 3 bases, with 8 bases between the two germline ends. Germline CDR1 reads LNHDA; CDR2 reads SQIVND (reference sequence). The CDR3 covers 13 residues. CDR3 region: CASSPGFYNEQFF. CDR3 nucleotides: TGTGCCAGTAGTCCAGGGTTCTACAATGAGCAGTTCTTC.

The chain couples TRBV28 to TRBJ2-3; D possibly corresponds to TRBD1 (6 bases). The CDR3 totals 14 residues. V shed 3 bases and J shed 1 base, with 8 bases lying between them. Germline loops: CDR1 MDHEN, CDR2 SYDVKM. The CDR3 is CASSLPGGTDTQYF. CDR3 DNA sequence: TGTGCCAGCAGTTTGCCAGGGGGCACAGATACGCAGTATTTT.

This clone was detected a few times. The V and J genes are TRBV9 and TRBJ1-2; 10 bases align to TRBD1. Germline V lookup: CDR1 SGDLS, CDR2 YYNGEE. This CDR3 contains 14 residues. Germline trimming cut 5 bases from V and 5 bases from J; bases unmatched to any gene: 6. CDR3 in DNA: TGTGCCAGCAGAGCCGACAGGGGGCTATATGGCTACACCTTC. Translating it yields CASRADRGLYGYTF.

The chain links TRBV10-3 to TRBJ2-3, with a weak D call TRBD2 (6 bases). The CDR3 consists of 16 residues. Germline values: CDR1 ENHRY, CDR2 SYGVKD. V lost 2 bases to trimming and J lost 0 bases, with 12 bases between them. CDR3 nucleotides: TGTGCCATCAGTGAGCCCGCGGGATCTAGCACAGATACGCAGTATTTT. Amino acid sequence: CAISEPAGSSTDTQYF.

The gene calls are TRBV28 and TRBJ2-3; no clear D gene. The germline V gene encodes CDR1 MDHEN and CDR2 SYDVKM. V lost 2 bases, J lost 0 bases, and 12 bases lay in between. This CDR3 comprises 16 residues. CDR3 sequence: CASSLTALGSTDTQYF. The CDR3 region has the DNA TGTGCCAGCAGTTTAACAGCTTTAGGTAGCACAGATACGCAGTATTTT.

The CDR3 loop is CASSPRGTGSPLHF. As DNA, the CDR3 is TGTGCCAGCTCACCTCGAGGGACAGGATCACCCCTCCACTTT. The chain combines TRBV18 with TRBJ1-6; 8 positions agree with TRBD1. CDR3 size: 14 residues. Trimming took 3 bases from V and 10 from J; bases not matched to a gene: 5. Germline lookup yields CDR1 KGHSH and CDR2 LQKENI.

The chain joins TRBV4-1 to TRBJ1-5; 9 bases line up with TRBD1. The CDR3 runs 20 residues. The J segment lost 1 base and the V segment lost 2 bases, leaving 15 bases of the junction unmatched. The germline gives CDR1 MGHRA, CDR2 YSYEKL. In DNA, the CDR3 is TGCGCCAGCAGCCAACAGCAGGGAACAGGGGGCAAGGGGAGCAATCAGCCCCAGCATTTT. It codes for CASSQQQGTGGKGSNQPQHF.

The chain is built from TRBV5-1 and TRBJ2-2, with D maybe TRBD2 (5 bases). V was trimmed by 0 bases and J by 0 bases, leaving 6 bases between them. The CDR3 length is 15 residues. Germline CDR1 and CDR2: SGHRS and YFSETQ. CDR3 DNA: TGCGCCAGCAGCTTGGTACTAGCGAACACCGGGGAGCTGTTTTTT. This translates into CASSLVLANTGELFF.

The rearrangement links TRBV7-9 to TRBJ1-2; D not certain. This CDR3 is 13 amino acids long. The germline CDR1 and CDR2 sequences are SEHNR and FQNEAQ (reference sequence). Trimming left V 1 base short and J 6 bases short, with 9 bases between. CDR3 loop: CASSLGLNNGYTF. The CDR3 DNA reads TGTGCCAGCAGCTTAGGACTGAACAATGGCTACACCTTC.

The gene calls are TRBV15 and TRBJ1-2; D not resolved. V was trimmed by 3 bases and J by 8 bases, leaving 19 bases between them. The length of the CDR3 is 15 residues. Looked up from germline, CDR1 is LNHNV and CDR2 is YYDKDF (reference sequence). As DNA, the CDR3 is TGTGCCACCAGCAGGTTGTCTGCACAATCGAACGGCTACACCTTC. As protein: CATSRLSAQSNGYTF.

The V call is TRBV30, the J call TRBJ2-3; D could derive from TRBD1 or TRBD2 (6 bases each). CDR1 is GTSNPN and CDR2 is SVGIG in the germline V gene (reference sequence). The V gene lost 2 bases and the J gene lost 3 bases, with 12 bases spanning the gap. This CDR3 region has 14 residues. The CDR3 reads CAWSRGGKTDTQYF. The CDR3 coding sequence is TGTGCCTGGAGTAGAGGGGGGAAGACAGATACGCAGTATTTT.

This chain uses TRBV12-5 with TRBJ1-4; 8 bases agree with TRBD1. V lost 5 bases to trimming and J lost 8 bases; unmatched junction nucleotides: 10. The germline V gene has CDR1 LGHNT and CDR2 FRNRAP. The CDR3 covers 15 residues. The CDR3: CASGPPGTGGEKLFF. In DNA, the CDR3 is TGTGCTAGTGGTCCACCCGGGACAGGTGGCGAAAAACTGTTTTTT.

This clone was recorded a few times. The chain joins TRBV9 to TRBJ2-7; no clear D. The CDR3 length is 9 residues. CDR1 and CDR2 (germline): SGDLS, YYNGEE. Trimming stripped 8 bases from V and 1 base from J, with 1 base between. CDR3 DNA sequence: TGTGCCAGATCCTACGAGCAGTACTTC. The encoded protein is CARSYEQYF.

The chain has TRBV16 and TRBJ2-1; D is ambiguous. V lost 4 bases to trimming and J lost 1 base, with 23 bases between them. Germline V lookup: CDR1 KGHSY, CDR2 FQNENV. CDR3 size: 19 residues. CDR3 coding DNA: TGTGCCAGCAGCCCTTGGTCCTCCTTCTCCCTTAAGTCCTACAATGAGCAGTTCTTC. Its translation is CASSPWSSFSLKSYNEQFF.

The gene calls are TRBV6-1 and TRBJ2-5; 12 bases are shared with TRBD2. Losses at the gene ends were 0 bases for V and 10 bases for J; bases not matched to a gene: 3. Germline V gene sequence: CDR1 MNHNS, CDR2 SASEGT. CDR3 length: 14 amino acids. CDR3 loop: CASSEAPSGRDQYF. The CDR3 nucleotides read TGTGCCAGCAGTGAAGCGCCTAGCGGGAGGGACCAGTACTTC.